This note documents a single T cell receptor (beta chain) sequence. The entry originates in a study of blood T cell repertoires in COVID-19. CDR3 length: 17 residues. Germline CDR1 is SGHNT and CDR2 is YENEEA. Unmatched junction bases numbered 12, after V lost 1 base and J lost 8 bases. Sequencing was performed with immunoSEQ multiplex PCR; in TCRdb, only in-frame clones are kept and a portion is missing. Of about 230,000 clones detected, approximately 88% appear once; the ten largest clones hold around 25%. The clonotype comes from a man aged 35-49 years with acute or convalescent COVID-19. The rearrangement uses TRBV11-3 and TRBJ2-1, with 9 bases fitting TRBD2. Sequenced input: peripheral blood. CDR3 protein: CASSLGVAGDEGDEQFF. DNA for the CDR3: TGTGCCAGCAGCTTAGGGGTAGCGGGAGATGAGGGCGATGAGCAGTTCTTC.